Each of the 9 T cell receptor beta chains below was sequenced from the same sample in a study of CD8+ T cells in alopecia areata. RNA was extracted and reverse transcribed into cDNA as the sequencing template. Sequenced by immunoSEQ multiplex PCR; TCRdb stores in-frame clones only, minus some. Of over 150,000 clones listed, 50% to 75% are singletons. The source was CD4+ T cells sorted from blood, collected at week 0. All receptors derive from a human donor with alopecia areata.

The chain joins TRBV18 to TRBJ2-4; the D gene is possibly TRBD2 (5 bases). The germline V gene has CDR1 KGHSH and CDR2 LQKENI. The CDR3 length is 14 residues. The V and J ends lost 2 bases and 5 bases respectively, with 10 bases between them. The CDR3 loop is CASSPGLAENIQYF. DNA for the CDR3: TGTGCCAGCTCACCAGGGCTAGCTGAAAACATTCAGTACTTC.

This chain uses TRBV4-1 with TRBJ2-1; 8 bases line up with TRBD1. The length of the CDR3 is 17 residues. Trimming removed 0 bases from V and 3 bases from J; junction bases left unmatched: 7. Germline CDR1 MGHRA, CDR2 YSYEKL. CDR3 DNA sequence: TGCGCCAGCAGCCAAGACCCGGACAGGGTGGTCTACAATGAGCAGTTCTTC. Its protein is CASSQDPDRVVYNEQFF.

V is TRBV5-1 and J is TRBJ2-5; TRBD2 matches 7 bases. V shed 0 bases and J 6 bases; nucleotides not matched to a gene: 5. The CDR3 loop spans 14 amino acids. Per the germline V gene, CDR1 is SGHRS and CDR2 is YFSETQ. The CDR3 nucleotides read TGCGCCAGCAGCTTGGAAGCGGGACGAAAGACCCAGTACTTC. Translated: CASSLEAGRKTQYF.

On this clone: At the DNA level, this CDR3 is encoded by other sequences in the same sample as well. The CDR3 DNA is TGCGCCAGCAGCTTGGGACAAGAGGAGACCCAGTACTTC. Its translation: CASSLGQEETQYF. The J gene is TRBJ2-5, the V gene TRBV5-1; unclear D gene. CDR3 length equals 13 residues. Between the trimmed V and J ends, which lost 0 bases and 5 bases, there was a span of 8 bases. Germline CDR1 SGHRS, CDR2 YFSETQ.

This clone was detected only a few times. The CDR3 reads CATSDSGQGDRDEQFF. In DNA form, the CDR3 reads TGTGCCACCAGTGACAGCGGACAGGGGGACAGGGATGAGCAGTTCTTC. The V call is TRBV7-3, the J call TRBJ2-1, with 10 bases matching TRBD1. The CDR3 is 16 amino acids. V trimming: 10 bases; J trimming: 8 bases; junction bases outside the gene matches: 17. Germline V CDR1 and CDR2: SGHTA, FQGTGA. Full variable domain (rest looked up from reference TRBV7-3 and TRBJ2-1): GAGVSQTPSNKVTEKGKYVELRCDPISGHTALYWYRQSLGQGPEFLIYFQGTGAADDSGLPNDRFFAVRPEGSVSTLKIQRTERGDSAVYLCATSDSGQGDRDEQFFGPGTRLTVL.

This clone was observed a handful of times. The J gene is TRBJ2-3, the V gene TRBV29-1; no clear D. The V end was cut by 5 bases, the J end by 2 bases, with 11 bases between. The CDR3 consists of 13 residues. Germline CDR1 and CDR2: SQVTM and ANQGSEA. The CDR3 loop is CSVRSRLTDTQYF. CDR3 nucleotides: TGCAGCGTTCGCAGCCGACTCACAGATACGCAGTATTTT.

This clone was seen a few times. The V call is TRBV10-3, the J call TRBJ2-3; 10 bases line up with TRBD2. With 10 bases clipped from V and 2 bases from J, the junction kept 9 bases outside the gene matches. CDR1 ENHRY and CDR2 SYGVKD come from the germline V gene. The CDR3 contains 15 residues. CDR3 coding DNA: TGTGCCACCCAGGAAGGACTAGCGGTCACAGATACGCAGTATTTT. The encoded protein is CATQEGLAVTDTQYF.

This rearrangement joins TRBV7-2 to TRBJ2-1, with D possibly being TRBD2 (5 bases). V gave up 0 bases and J gave up 8 bases, with 14 bases separating them. The CDR3 has 15 amino acids. Germline values: CDR1 SGHTA, CDR2 FQGNSA. The CDR3: CASSLAVLGRDEQFF. The CDR3, as DNA: TGTGCCAGCAGCTTAGCAGTCCTCGGGCGGGATGAGCAGTTCTTC.

The chain is built from TRBV28 and TRBJ2-7; D might be TRBD1 (6 bases). Germline CDR1 and CDR2: MDHEN and SYDVKM. This CDR3 region has 14 residues. V shed 3 bases and J shed 0 bases, with 9 bases lying between them. DNA of the CDR3: TGTGCCAGCAGTTTGACAGGCAACTCCTACGAGCAGTACTTC. Encoded protein: CASSLTGNSYEQYF. The variable domain in full, completed from reference TRBV28 and TRBJ2-7, reads DVKVTQSSRYLVKRTGEKVFLECVQDMDHENMFWYRQDPGLGLRLIYFSYDVKMKEKGDIPEGYSVSREKKERFSLILESASTNQTSMYLCASSLTGNSYEQYFGPGTRLTVT.